This record covers a single T cell receptor beta chain. Its antigen remains unknown. Profiling relied on immunoSEQ multiplex PCR, and the TCRdb table lists in-frame clones only, not all of them. Of more than 1.2 million clones in the sample, approximately 98.5% are singletons; the top ten hold approximately 0.38%. The data were obtained in a study of shared clonotypes between healthy human individuals. Whole-study results and caveats: Unshared clonotypes carried lower generation probabilities than those common to all four donors.

Between the trimmed V and J ends, which lost 9 bases and 1 base, there was a span of 18 bases. In germline, CDR1 is MNHNS, CDR2 SASEGT. This CDR3 has 15 residues. The receptor comes from a man under 40 in good health. The rearrangement joins TRBV6-1 to TRBJ1-1, with a possible D match to TRBD1 (5 bases). Sequenced: naive CD4+ T cells sorted from blood. Subset here: CD45RA+ positively selected. The CDR3 reads CASGALGLSNTEAFF. CDR3 nucleotides: TGTGCCAGTGGGGCGTTAGGCTTATCGAACACTGAAGCTTTCTTT.